At least ten counts were recorded for the clone carrying this T cell receptor (beta chain). V was pared by 6 bases and J by 5 bases, with 19 bases between. Looked up from germline, CDR1 is ENHRY and CDR2 is SYGVKD. This CDR3 has 15 amino acids. These data are taken from a study of neurological immune-mediated disorders. Each CDR3 protein gets one entry after TCRdb re-called the 5' RACE reads with MiXCR. The repertoire holds about 65,000 distinct CDR3 sequences, with 3.5% to 5% as singletons. The V and J genes are TRBV10-3 and TRBJ2-5; D possibly matches TRBD1 or TRBD2 (5 bases each). The sequenced sample consisted of PBMCs. The sequence derives from a man aged 45-65 years with multiple sclerosis. The CDR3 DNA follows: TGTGCCATCAGCCCCGACGGGACGCAAGCGGAGACCCAGTACTTC. Translated, it gives CAISPDGTQAETQYF.